Presented here are 8 T cell receptor beta chains from one specimen sequenced in a study of cytomegalovirus exposure and HLA in healthy donors. This PCR relied on a set of 60 Vbeta primers and 13 Jbeta primers. Only in-frame clones appear in the TCRdb table, and some are missing; sequencing was by immunoSEQ multiplex PCR. The sample includes more than 80,000 clones, about four fifths of them seen just once. The sequencing input was PBMCs. The receptors were sampled from a human donor in good health.

This clone has more than one count but fewer than ten. The chain uses TRBV5-1 and TRBJ2-6; D unresolved. Deletions cut 6 bases from V and 0 bases from J, with 13 bases between. The CDR3 runs 16 residues. Per germline, CDR1 SGHRS and CDR2 YFSETQ. The CDR3 coding sequence is TGCGCCAGCACCCAGAACGGGTTCTCTGGGGCCAACGTCCTGACTTTC. Amino acid sequence: CASTQNGFSGANVLTF.

The CDR3 loop reads CASSGQAGRRGYTF. CDR3 nucleotide sequence: TGTGCCAGCAGTGGCCAGGCGGGACGACGAGGCTACACCTTC. The chain combines TRBV2 with TRBJ1-2; possible D gene TRBD1, 5 bases. This CDR3 is built from 14 residues. The germline CDR1 and CDR2 sequences are SNHLY and FYNNEI. V lost 4 bases to trimming and J lost 8 bases, with 17 bases between them.

This chain links TRBV9 with TRBJ1-6; a weak D match, TRBD1 (6 bases). The CDR3 consists of 14 residues. V dropped 4 bases and J dropped 9 bases, with 14 bases sitting between them. CDR1 and CDR2 (germline): SGDLS, YYNGEE. CDR3 sequence (DNA): TGTGCCAGCAGCCAACAGGGAGAGGTTTCACCCCTCCACTTT. It is translated as CASSQQGEVSPLHF.

The rearrangement links TRBV7-9 to TRBJ2-3; a possible D gene is TRBD1 (5 bases). With 6 bases removed from V and 4 bases from J, the gap between germline ends came to 14 bases. The CDR3 consists of 14 residues. Looked up from germline, CDR1 is SEHNR and CDR2 is FQNEAQ (reference sequence). The CDR3 sequence is CASRSPAGPDTQYF. CDR3 DNA: TGTGCCAGCAGATCCCCGGCAGGGCCAGATACGCAGTATTTT.

The chain carries TRBV4-1 and TRBJ1-4, with TRBD1 as a possible D gene (6 bases). The ends were cut back, 0 bases at V and 0 bases at J, with 17 bases in the middle. CDR1 and CDR2 (germline): MGHRA, YSYEKL. The CDR3 is 19 residues long. The CDR3 reads CASSQDTGQGLATNEKLFF. CDR3 bases: TGCGCCAGCAGCCAAGATACCGGGCAGGGGCTTGCAACTAATGAAAAACTGTTTTTT.

The chain is built from TRBV7-9 and TRBJ1-2; D possibly corresponds to TRBD1 (6 bases). This CDR3 has 14 amino acids. In germline, CDR1 is SEHNR, CDR2 FQNEAQ (reference sequence). V gave up 1 base and J gave up 2 bases, with 8 bases separating them. The CDR3 bases are TGTGCCAGCAGCTTAGGTACAGGGAACTATGGCTACACCTTC. As protein: CASSLGTGNYGYTF.

The rearrangement joins TRBV29-1 to TRBJ1-3; 7 bases align to TRBD1. J was trimmed by 4 bases and V by 6 bases; bases with no gene match: 3. The CDR3 sequence is 12 residues long. Germline assignment: CDR1 SQVTM and CDR2 ANQGSEA. CDR3 region: CSVQTGGNTIYF. CDR3 coding DNA: TGCAGCGTCCAGACAGGGGGAAACACCATATATTTT. The whole variable domain, remainder taken from reference TRBV29-1 and TRBJ1-3, is SAVISQKPSRDICQRGTSLTIQCQVDSQVTMMFWYRQQPGQSLTLIATANQGSEATYESGFVIDKFPISRPNLTFSTLTVSNMSPEDSSIYLCSVQTGGNTIYFGEGSWLTVV.

The chain employs TRBV11-2 and TRBJ2-2; D gene ambiguous. The CDR3 totals 14 residues. V lost 1 base, J lost 6 bases, and 9 bases lay in between. Germline CDR1 is SGHAT and CDR2 is FQNNGV. For the CDR3, the DNA is TGTGCCAGCAGCTTAGGGGCACCAGCCGGGGAGCTGTTTTTT. Encoded protein: CASSLGAPAGELFF.